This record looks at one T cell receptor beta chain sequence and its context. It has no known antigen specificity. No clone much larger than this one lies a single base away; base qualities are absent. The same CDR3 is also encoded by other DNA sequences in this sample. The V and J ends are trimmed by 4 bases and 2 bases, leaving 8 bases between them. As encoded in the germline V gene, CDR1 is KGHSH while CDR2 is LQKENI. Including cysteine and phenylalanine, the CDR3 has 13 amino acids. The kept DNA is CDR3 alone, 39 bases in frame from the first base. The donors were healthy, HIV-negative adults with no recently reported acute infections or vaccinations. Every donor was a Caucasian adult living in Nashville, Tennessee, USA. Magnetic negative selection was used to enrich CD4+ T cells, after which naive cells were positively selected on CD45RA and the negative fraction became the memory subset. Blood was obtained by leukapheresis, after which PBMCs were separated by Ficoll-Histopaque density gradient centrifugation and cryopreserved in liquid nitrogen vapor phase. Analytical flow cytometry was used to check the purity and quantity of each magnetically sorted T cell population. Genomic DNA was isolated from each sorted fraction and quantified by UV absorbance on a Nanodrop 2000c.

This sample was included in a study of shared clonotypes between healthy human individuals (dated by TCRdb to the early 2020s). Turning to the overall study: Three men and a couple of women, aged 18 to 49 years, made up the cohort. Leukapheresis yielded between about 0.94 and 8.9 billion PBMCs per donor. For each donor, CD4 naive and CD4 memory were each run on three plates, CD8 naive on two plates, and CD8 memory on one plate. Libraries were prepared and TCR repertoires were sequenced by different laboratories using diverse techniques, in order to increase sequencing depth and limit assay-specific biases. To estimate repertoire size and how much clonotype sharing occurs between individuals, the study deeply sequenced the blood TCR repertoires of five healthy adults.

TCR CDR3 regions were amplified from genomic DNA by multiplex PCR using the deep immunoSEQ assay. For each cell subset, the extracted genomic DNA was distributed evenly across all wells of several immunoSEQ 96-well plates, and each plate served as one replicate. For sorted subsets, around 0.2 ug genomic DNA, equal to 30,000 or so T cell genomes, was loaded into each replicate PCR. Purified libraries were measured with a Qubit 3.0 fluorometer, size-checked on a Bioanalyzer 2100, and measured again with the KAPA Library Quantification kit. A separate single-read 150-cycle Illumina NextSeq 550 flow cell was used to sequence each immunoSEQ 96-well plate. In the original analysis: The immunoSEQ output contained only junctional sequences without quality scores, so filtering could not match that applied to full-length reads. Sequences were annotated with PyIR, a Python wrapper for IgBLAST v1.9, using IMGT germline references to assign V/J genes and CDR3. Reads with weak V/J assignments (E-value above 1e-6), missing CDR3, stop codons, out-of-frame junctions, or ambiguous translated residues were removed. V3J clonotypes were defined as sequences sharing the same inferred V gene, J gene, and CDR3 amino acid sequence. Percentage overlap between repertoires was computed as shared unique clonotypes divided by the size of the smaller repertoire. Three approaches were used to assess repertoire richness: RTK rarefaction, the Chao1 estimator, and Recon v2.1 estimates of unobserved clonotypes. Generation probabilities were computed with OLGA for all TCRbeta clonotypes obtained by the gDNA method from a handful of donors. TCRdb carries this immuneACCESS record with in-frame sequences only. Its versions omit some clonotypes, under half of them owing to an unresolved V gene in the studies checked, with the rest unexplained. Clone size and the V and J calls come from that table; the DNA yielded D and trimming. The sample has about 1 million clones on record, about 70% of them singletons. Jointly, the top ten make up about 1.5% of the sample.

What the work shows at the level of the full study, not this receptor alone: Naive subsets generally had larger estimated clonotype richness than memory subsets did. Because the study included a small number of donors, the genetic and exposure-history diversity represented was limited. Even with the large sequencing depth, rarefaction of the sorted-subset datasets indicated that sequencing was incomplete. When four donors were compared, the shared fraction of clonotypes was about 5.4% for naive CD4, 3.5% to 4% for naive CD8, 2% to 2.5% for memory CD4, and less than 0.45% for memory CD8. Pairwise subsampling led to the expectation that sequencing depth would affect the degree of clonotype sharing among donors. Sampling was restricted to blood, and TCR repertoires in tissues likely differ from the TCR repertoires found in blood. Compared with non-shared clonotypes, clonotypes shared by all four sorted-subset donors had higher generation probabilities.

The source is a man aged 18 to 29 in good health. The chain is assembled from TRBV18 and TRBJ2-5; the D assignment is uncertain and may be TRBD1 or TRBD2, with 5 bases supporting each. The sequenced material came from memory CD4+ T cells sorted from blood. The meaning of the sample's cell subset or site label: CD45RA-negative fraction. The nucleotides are TGTGCCAGCTCACGAGGGGTTCAAGAGACCCAGTACTTC. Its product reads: CASSRGVQETQYF.